What follows is one T cell receptor (beta chain) and its context. The antigen is undetermined. The entry originates in a study of T cell responses to AZD1222 COVID-19 vaccine. Study conclusions and caveats: Distributed over spike, vaccine-associated CD4 TCRs predominated at 160-218 and 743-854. The reported proportion of spike-specific TCRs targeting unmutated variant regions was nearly half.

Using immunoSEQ multiplex PCR, the repertoire was profiled, and TCRdb retains in-frame clones only, with some absent. The sample records 140,000 or so clones, approximately 90% being singletons. This CDR3 has 15 residues. The junction had 15 bases not matched to a gene; V was cut back by 5 bases and J by 13 bases. Germline V gene data show CDR1 as SGHNT and CDR2 as YYREEE (reference sequence). J is TRBJ2-2 and V is TRBV5-4; TRBD1 agrees at 9 bases. This receptor was identified in an adult who received the AZD1222 COVID-19 vaccine. This specimen was peripheral blood, taken 28 days after the second AZD1222 dose. CDR3: CASSRSGDREFALFF. CDR3 sequence (DNA): TGTGCCAGCAGTCGGTCAGGGGACAGGGAATTCGCGCTGTTTTTT. The variable domain in full, with the rest retrieved from reference TRBV5-4 and TRBJ2-2, is ETGVTQSPTHLIKTRGQQVTLRCSSQSGHNTVSWYQQALGQGPQFIFQYYREEENGRGNFPPRFSGLQFPNYSSELNVNALELDDSALYLCASSRSGDREFALFFGEGSRLTVL.